The clone carrying this TCR beta chain appeared a single time. The V gene's germline CDR1 is SEHNR and CDR2 FQNEAQ (reference sequence). The CDR3 totals 13 residues. With 0 bases clipped from V and 6 bases from J, the junction kept 2 bases outside the gene matches. Clones were sequenced by immunoSEQ multiplex PCR, and TCRdb holds only the in-frame ones, with some missing. The table has under 1,900,000 clones, about 98.5% seen once. This record comes from a study of shared clonotypes between healthy human individuals. The specimen sequenced was naive CD4+ T cells sorted from blood. Subset reported: CD45RA+ positively selected. This receptor was identified in a man aged 25 to 40 in good health. The chain is built from TRBV7-9 and TRBJ2-7; the match to TRBD1 covers 7 bases. CDR3 region: CASSLASGGEQYF. The CDR3 DNA reads as TGTGCCAGCAGCTTAGCGTCAGGGGGCGAGCAGTACTTC.